These 15 T cell receptor beta chains came from one sample sequenced in a study of healthy donors' naive CD4 and CD8 T cells. TCR libraries were built from about 0.55 ug of total RNA by linear amplification. TCRdb reanalysed the reads using MiXCR and keeps one entry per CDR3 protein. The repertoire holds about 180,000 distinct CDR3 sequences, with about 70% as singletons. What was sequenced was naive CD4+ and CD8+ T cells sorted from blood, pooled from several donors. The receptors stem from a pool of human donors in good health; the sample pools cells from several healthy donors.

V gene TRBV29-1 combines with J gene TRBJ1-1; D might be TRBD1 (5 bases). The CDR3 is 12 amino acids. V was cut by 6 bases and J by 2 bases, with 10 bases left in between. Germline CDR1 reads SQVTM; CDR2 reads ANQGSEA. CDR3 loop: CSVRQPNTEAFF. The CDR3 bases are TGCAGCGTGCGACAGCCTAACACTGAAGCTTTCTTT.

The V gene is TRBV30, the J gene TRBJ2-1, with D possibly being TRBD1 (5 bases). This CDR3 region has 13 residues. Germline V gene sequence: CDR1 GTSNPN, CDR2 SVGIG (reference sequence). V lost 2 bases to trimming and J lost 8 bases, with 13 bases between them. The CDR3 reads CAWSRGLLDEQFF. In DNA form, the CDR3 reads TGTGCCTGGAGTAGGGGATTGCTCGATGAGCAGTTCTTC.

This rearrangement joins TRBV29-1 to TRBJ2-7, with D perhaps TRBD1 (6 bases). The germline gives CDR1 SQVTM, CDR2 ANQGSEA. Trimming cost V 7 bases and J 4 bases, with 8 bases left between them. The CDR3 is 10 residues long. The CDR3 DNA sequence: TGCAGCGCCGGACAGTACGAGCAGTACTTC. Its protein product is CSAGQYEQYF.

This chain joins TRBV19 and TRBJ1-2, with 11 bases identical to TRBD1. The CDR3 covers 13 residues. J was trimmed by 7 bases and V by 10 bases; bases with no gene match: 8. CDR1 and CDR2 (germline): LNHDA, SQIVND (reference sequence). CDR3: CAIWTGGYPGYTF. As DNA, the CDR3 is TGTGCCATTTGGACAGGGGGCTATCCTGGCTACACCTTC.

The chain employs TRBV5-5 and TRBJ1-1; no clear D gene. Germline V CDR1 and CDR2: SGHKS, YYEKEE (reference sequence). The length of the CDR3 is 12 residues. Deletions cut 6 bases from V and 0 bases from J, with 6 bases between. CDR3 DNA: TGTGCCAGCACCGGTCTGAACACTGAAGCTTTCTTT. It codes for CASTGLNTEAFF.

J is TRBJ2-6 and V is TRBV19, with D maybe TRBD1 (6 bases). CDR3 length: 17 amino acids. Looked up from germline, CDR1 is LNHDA and CDR2 is SQIVND (reference sequence). The V end was cut by 5 bases, the J end by 0 bases, with 14 bases between. The CDR3 loop is CASSSRDTSSGANVLTF. DNA for the CDR3: TGTGCCAGTAGTTCTCGGGACACCTCCTCTGGGGCCAACGTCCTGACTTTC.

This clonotype showed up just a few times. The chain recombines TRBV29-1 with TRBJ2-1; TRBD1 is a possible D gene (5 bases). V was trimmed by 7 bases and J by 8 bases, leaving 9 bases between them. CDR1 is SQVTM and CDR2 is ANQGSEA in the germline V gene. The CDR3 runs to 10 residues. In DNA form, the CDR3 reads TGCAGCGGATTCAGGGATGAGCAGTTCTTC. Translated: CSGFRDEQFF.

The chain recombines TRBV30 with TRBJ1-6; TRBD1 is a possible D gene (6 bases). With 5 bases removed from V and 15 bases from J, the gap between germline ends came to 17 bases. This CDR3 has 12 residues. Germline CDR1 is GTSNPN and CDR2 is SVGIG (reference sequence). CDR3 nucleotide sequence: TGTGCCTGGGCCGTGGGAGGGGACATCCTCCACTTT. It yields the protein CAWAVGGDILHF.

The V gene is TRBV5-1, the J gene TRBJ2-2; D may be TRBD1 or TRBD2 (5 bases each). The V end lost 3 bases, the J end lost 6 bases, and 9 bases lay between the germline ends. Germline V lookup: CDR1 SGHRS, CDR2 YFSETQ. The CDR3 has 13 amino acids. The CDR3 DNA sequence: TGCGCCAGCAGCTCCGAGGGACCCGGGGAGCTGTTTTTT. Protein product: CASSSEGPGELFF. Using reference TRBV5-1 and TRBJ2-2 for the parts outside the CDR3, the full variable domain is KAGVTQTPRYLIKTRGQQVTLSCSPISGHRSVSWYQQTPGQGLQFLFEYFSETQRNKGNFPGRFSGRQFSNSRSEMNVSTLELGDSALYLCASSSEGPGELFFGEGSRLTVL.

The chain recombines TRBV11-2 with TRBJ2-7, with 9 bases identical to TRBD1. The CDR3 consists of 21 residues. After removal of 5 bases from V and 2 bases from J, the junction contained 25 bases not matched to a gene. CDR1 is SGHAT and CDR2 is FQNNGV in the germline V gene. The CDR3 DNA reads as TGTGCCAGCAGCAATCCGACAGGGGGACCGCCTATGAATTCACGTGCCTACGAGCAGTACTTC. Translation gives CASSNPTGGPPMNSRAYEQYF.

The chain couples TRBV11-2 to TRBJ2-1; no reliable D call. Germline V gene data show CDR1 as SGHAT and CDR2 as FQNNGV. V was shortened by 3 bases and J by 5 bases, with 8 bases between the two germline ends. This CDR3 is 13 amino acids long. The CDR3 loop is CASSFLLNNEQFF. The CDR3 coding sequence is TGTGCCAGCAGCTTCTTACTGAACAATGAGCAGTTCTTC.

J is TRBJ1-2 and V is TRBV19; unclear D gene. Germline assignment: CDR1 LNHDA and CDR2 SQIVND (reference sequence). The ends were cut back, 2 bases at V and 4 bases at J, with 14 bases in the middle. The CDR3 has 15 residues. The CDR3, as DNA: TGTGCCAGTAGTATACGGACGGCCTCGAGCTATGGCTACACCTTC. Encoded protein: CASSIRTASSYGYTF. Drawing the rest from reference TRBV19 and TRBJ1-2, the complete variable domain is DGGITQSPKYLFRKEGQNVTLSCEQNLNHDAMYWYRQDPGQGLRLIYYSQIVNDFQKGDIAEGYSVSREKKESFPLTVTSAQKNPTAFYLCASSIRTASSYGYTFGSGTRLTVV.

CDR3 residues: CSVAKIAAFEGYTF. The CDR3 DNA follows: TGCAGCGTTGCGAAGATAGCCGCGTTCGAGGGCTACACCTTC. The chain carries TRBV29-1 and TRBJ1-2, with unresolved D. CDR3 length: 14 residues. Germline V gene data show CDR1 as SQVTM and CDR2 as ANQGSEA. Deletions cut 4 bases from V and 8 bases from J, with 20 bases between.

V gene TRBV29-1 combines with J gene TRBJ1-2; TRBD1 matches at 9 bases. V was clipped by 0 bases and J by 8 bases; unmatched bases: 4. Germline-derived CDR1 and CDR2 are SQVTM and ANQGSEA. The CDR3 is made up of 13 amino acids. The CDR3 region is CSVEDWDRDGYTF. In DNA, the CDR3 is TGCAGCGTTGAAGATTGGGACAGGGACGGCTACACCTTC.

This clonotype was picked up one time. J is TRBJ1-2 and V is TRBV20-1; D remains ambiguous. The germline V gene has CDR1 DFQATT and CDR2 SNEGSKA (reference sequence). V lost 5 bases and J lost 8, with 12 bases in between. This CDR3 spans 11 amino acids. The CDR3 loop is CSASTVGGYTF. The CDR3 DNA reads as TGCAGTGCTTCCACAGTAGGGGGCTACACCTTC.